This TCR beta chain derives from a study of T cell responses to AZD1222 COVID-19 vaccine. Study-wide results and limits: Spike-specific TCR breadth and depth rose after two AZD1222 doses. Targeting of unmutated variant regions was reportedly seen in nearly half of spike-specific TCRs. Dominant CD4 TCR responses targeted spike regions 160-218 and 743-854. Baseline serostatus was positive in only six AZD1222 recipients.

The method was immunoSEQ multiplex PCR; TCRdb's version includes in-frame clones alone and lacks a portion of them. The data contain 70,000 to 75,000 clones, around three quarters of them singletons. Regarding this clone: Its antigen is still unknown.

The CDR3 extends over 15 amino acids. V shed 2 bases and J 3 bases; nucleotides not matched to a gene: 4. Germline V gene sequence: CDR1 MDHEN, CDR2 SYDVKM. The input for sequencing was peripheral blood, taken 28 days after the second AZD1222 dose. The TCR sequence derives from an adult who received the AZD1222 COVID-19 vaccine. The J gene is TRBJ1-2, the V gene TRBV28; 9 bases are shared with TRBD1. The CDR3 coding sequence is TGTGCCAGCAGTTTAAGGGACAGGGCTTACTATGGCTACACCTTC. It codes for CASSLRDRAYYGYTF.